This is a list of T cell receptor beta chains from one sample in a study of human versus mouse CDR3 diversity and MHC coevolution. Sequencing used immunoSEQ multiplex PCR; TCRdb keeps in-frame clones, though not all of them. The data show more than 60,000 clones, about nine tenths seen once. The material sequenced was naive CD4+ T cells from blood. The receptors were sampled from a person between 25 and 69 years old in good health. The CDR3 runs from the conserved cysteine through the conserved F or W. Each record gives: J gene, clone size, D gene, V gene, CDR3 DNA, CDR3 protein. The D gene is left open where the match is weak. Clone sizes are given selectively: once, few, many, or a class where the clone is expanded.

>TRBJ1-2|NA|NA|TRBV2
TGTGCCAGCAGTGCTTTCCAGGGAGGTAACTATGGCTACACCTTC
CASSAFQGGNYGYTF
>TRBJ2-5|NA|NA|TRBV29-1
TGCAGCGTCCCGAGGTTAGGAGCGGATGGGACCCAGTACTTC
CSVPRLGADGTQYF
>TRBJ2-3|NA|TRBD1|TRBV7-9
TGTGCCAGCATTCCCGGACAGGGGTCAGATACGCAGTATTTT
CASIPGQGSDTQYF
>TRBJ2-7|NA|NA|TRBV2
TGTGCCAGCAGTGAGTCCGGGACACCTGTCTACGAGCAGTACTTC
CASSESGTPVYEQYF
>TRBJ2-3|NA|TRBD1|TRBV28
TGTGCCAGCAGTTCGGACAGGGGCACAGATACGCAGTATTTT
CASSSDRGTDTQYF
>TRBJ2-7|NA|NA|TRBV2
TGTGCCAGCAGTGGAGCTCTCCTACAGTCCGGGGTCGAGCAGTACTTC
CASSGALLQSGVEQYF
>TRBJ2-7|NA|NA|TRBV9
TGTGCCAGCAGCGTAGGCCCTGGGGCCACCTACGAGCAGTACTTC
CASSVGPGATYEQYF
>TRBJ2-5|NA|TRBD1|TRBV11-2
TGTGCCAGCAGCTTCGACAGGGGGCTAGAGACCCAGTACTTC
CASSFDRGLETQYF
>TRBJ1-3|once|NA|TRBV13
TGTGCCAGCAGCTTAGGCCTGAGAGGTGGAAACACCATATATTTT
CASSLGLRGGNTIYF
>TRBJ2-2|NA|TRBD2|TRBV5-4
TGTGCCAGCAGCTACCCGGGACTAGGGAACACCGGGGAGCTGTTTTTT
CASSYPGLGNTGELFF
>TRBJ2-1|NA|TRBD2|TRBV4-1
TGCGCCAGCATGGGGGGGGTAGCGGGAGGCCCGCATTACAATGAGCAGTTCTTC
CASMGGVAGGPHYNEQFF
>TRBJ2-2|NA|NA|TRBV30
TGTGCCTGGGCCGGGACACTCAACACCGGGGAGCTGTTTTTT
CAWAGTLNTGELFF
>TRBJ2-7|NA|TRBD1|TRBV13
TGTGCCAGCAGCTTAAGACAGGGGGGGCGCGAGCAGTACTTC
CASSLRQGGREQYF